What follows are 4 T cell receptor beta chains derived from one specimen sequenced in a study of shared clonotypes between healthy human individuals (dated by TCRdb to about 2020). Receptor libraries were prepared by the immunoSEQ multiplex PCR assay. The table comes from immuneACCESS by way of TCRdb, which keeps in-frame sequences with V and J called. Part of the clones is missing from these tables; in studies checked, under half for an unresolved V gene and the rest for unknown reasons. This sample lists about 2 million clones; less than 95% were detected once. Clones ranked in the top ten supply roughly 1.2% of the sample. CD8 naive samples consisted of CD45RO-negative cells that were positively selected for CCR7, yielding a CD45RA+CCR7+ population without TemRA cells. The sample was naive CD8+ T cells sorted from blood. This sample's cell subset or site label indicates: CD45RA+CCR7+. The receptors were gathered from a man aged 18 to 29 in good health.

Only one count was recorded for this clone. The sample has other DNA sequences that encode this CDR3 too. The chain employs TRBV9 and TRBJ2-7; 7 bases are a match to TRBD1. With V trimmed by 2 bases and J by 4 bases, 6 bases remained unmatched. Germline V lookup: CDR1 SGDLS, CDR2 YYNGEE. This CDR3 is 14 amino acids long. The CDR3 sequence is CASSVGSGGYEQYF. As DNA, the CDR3 is TGTGCCAGCAGCGTTGGTTCAGGGGGATACGAGCAGTACTTC.

The chain links TRBV5-6 to TRBJ2-7, with a weak D call TRBD1 (6 bases). Trimming shortened V by 1 base and J by 2 bases, and 10 bases separated the two germline ends. Germline loops: CDR1 SGHDT, CDR2 YYEEEE. CDR3 length equals 14 residues. This CDR3 is CASSLTGFPYEQYF. The CDR3 bases are TGTGCCAGCAGCTTGACAGGGTTTCCCTACGAGCAGTACTTC.

The V call is TRBV6-5, the J call TRBJ2-1; 9 bases fit TRBD2. Germline-derived CDR1 and CDR2 are MNHEY and SVGAGI. V shed 0 bases and J 7 bases; nucleotides not matched to a gene: 7. The CDR3 has 16 amino acids. CDR3 in DNA: TGTGCCAGCAGTTACTCGAAGGGACTAGCACCAAATGAGCAGTTCTTC. This codes for CASSYSKGLAPNEQFF.

A note on this clone: Other nucleotide sequences from this sample produce the same CDR3. J is TRBJ2-7 and V is TRBV27, with 9 bases that match TRBD1. The CDR3 contains 15 residues. Germline CDR1 and CDR2: MNHEY and SMNVEV (reference sequence). The V segment lost 2 bases and the J segment 7 bases; nucleotides outside the gene matches: 9. As DNA, the CDR3 is TGTGCCAGCAGTTTAGCGGGACAGGGAAGGGGAGAGCAGTACTTC. Translating gives CASSLAGQGRGEQYF.